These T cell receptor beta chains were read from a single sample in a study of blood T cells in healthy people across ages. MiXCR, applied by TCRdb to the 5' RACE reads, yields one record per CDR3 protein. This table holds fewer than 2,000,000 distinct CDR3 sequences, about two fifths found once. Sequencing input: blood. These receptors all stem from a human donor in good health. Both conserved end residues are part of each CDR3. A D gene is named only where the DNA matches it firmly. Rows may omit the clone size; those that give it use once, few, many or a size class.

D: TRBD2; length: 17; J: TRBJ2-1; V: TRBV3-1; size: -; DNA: TGTGCCAGCAGCTCACCTAGCGGGGGGCACCGTCTCGATGAGCAGTTCTTC; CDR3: CASSSPSGGHRLDEQFF
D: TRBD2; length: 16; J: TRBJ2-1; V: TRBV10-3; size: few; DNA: TGTGCCATCAGTGAGCCACTCGGGGGGAGCTACGATGAGCAGTTCTTC; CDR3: CAISEPLGGSYDEQFF
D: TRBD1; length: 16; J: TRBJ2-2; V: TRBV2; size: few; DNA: TGTGCCAGCTCGTCCAGGGGGACGGGGACCACCGGGGAGCTGTTTTTT; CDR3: CASSSRGTGTTGELFF
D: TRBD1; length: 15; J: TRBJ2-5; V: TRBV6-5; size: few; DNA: TGTGCCAGCAGTTACGACTTGACAGGGGGAGAGACCCAGTACTTC; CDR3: CASSYDLTGGETQYF
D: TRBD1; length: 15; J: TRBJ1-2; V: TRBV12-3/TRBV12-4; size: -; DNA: TGTGCCAGCAGTACCTTGACAGGGGGCGCGTATGGCTACATCTTC; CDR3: CASSTLTGGAYGYIF
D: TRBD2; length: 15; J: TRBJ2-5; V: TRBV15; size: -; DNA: TGTGCCGCCAGCAACCCGGGGGGGCCTTGGGAGACCCAGTACTTC; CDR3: CAASNPGGPWETQYF
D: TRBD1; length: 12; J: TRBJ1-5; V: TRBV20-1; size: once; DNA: TGCAGTGCCACAGACAGGGACCGGCCCCAGCATTTT; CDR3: CSATDRDRPQHF
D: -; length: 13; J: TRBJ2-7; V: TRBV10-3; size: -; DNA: TGTGCCATCAGGGGACATGATCAATACGAGCAGTACTTC; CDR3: CAIRGHDQYEQYF
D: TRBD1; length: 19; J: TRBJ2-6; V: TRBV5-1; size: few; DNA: TGCGCCAGCAGCTTACAGTTCCAGGGGGCGCTAACTGGGGCCAACGTCCTGACTTTC; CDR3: CASSLQFQGALTGANVLTF
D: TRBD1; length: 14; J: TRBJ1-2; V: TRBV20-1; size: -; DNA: TGCAGTGCTTTCGACAGGGGGCGCTTTCATGGCTACACCTTC; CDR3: CSAFDRGRFHGYTF
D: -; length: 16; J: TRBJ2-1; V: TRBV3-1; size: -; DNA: TGTGCCAGCAGCCAAGATCCGGGGGCTCTAGACACAGGGCGGTTCTTC; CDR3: CASSQDPGALDTGRFF
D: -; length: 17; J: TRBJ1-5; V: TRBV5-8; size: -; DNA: TGTGCCAGCAGCTCCCGGGACAAAAGGCGGAAAGATCAGCCCCAGCATTTT; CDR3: CASSSRDKRRKDQPQHF
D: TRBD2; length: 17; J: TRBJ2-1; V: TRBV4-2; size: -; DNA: TGTGCCAGCCGCGGGACTAGCGGGGGGGCTAGCTACAATGAGCAGTTCTTC; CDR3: CASRGTSGGASYNEQFF
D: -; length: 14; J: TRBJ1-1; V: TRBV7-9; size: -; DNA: TGTGCCAGCAGCTCCCCCACCTGGGACACTGAAGCTTTCTTT; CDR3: CASSSPTWDTEAFF
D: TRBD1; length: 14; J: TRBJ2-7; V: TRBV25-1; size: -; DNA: TGTGCCAGCAGTGAACACAGGGGTGGAAACGAGCAGTACTTC; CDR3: CASSEHRGGNEQYF
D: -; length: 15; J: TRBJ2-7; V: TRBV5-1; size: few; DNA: TGCGCCAGCAGCTCGCAACCGACAAATACCTACGAGCAGTACTTC; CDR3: CASSSQPTNTYEQYF
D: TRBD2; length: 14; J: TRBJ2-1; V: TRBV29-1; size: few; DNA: TGCAGCGCTCTAAGGGGACTAGCGGCTCCTGAGCAGTTCTTC; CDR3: CSALRGLAAPEQFF
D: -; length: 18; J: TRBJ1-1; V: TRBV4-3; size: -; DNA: TGCGCCAGCAACTTGAGGTTTGGGCAGGGTGGAGGGAACACTGAAGCTTTCTTT; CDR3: CASNLRFGQGGGNTEAFF
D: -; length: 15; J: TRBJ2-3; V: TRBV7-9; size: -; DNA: TGTGCCAGCAGCTTAGATGCTCTCACCACAGATACGCAGTATTTT; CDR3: CASSLDALTTDTQYF
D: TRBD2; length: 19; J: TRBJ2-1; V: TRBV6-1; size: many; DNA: TGTGCCAGCAGTGAAGCTCCCCCTGGGCTAGCGGGGACCTACAATGAGCAGTTCTTC; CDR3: CASSEAPPGLAGTYNEQFF
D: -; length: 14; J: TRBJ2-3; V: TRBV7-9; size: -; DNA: TGTGCCAGCAGACTTGAGGGTGGCACAGATACGCAGTATTTT; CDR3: CASRLEGGTDTQYF
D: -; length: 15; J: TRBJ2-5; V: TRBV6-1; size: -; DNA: TGTGCCAGCAGTGAGCGGGAAAGCGTACAAGAGACCCAGTACTTC; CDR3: CASSERESVQETQYF
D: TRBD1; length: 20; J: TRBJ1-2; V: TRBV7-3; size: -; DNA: TGTGCCAGCAGCTTAAAAAGCCCCCCCCGTAGGGGGCCCGGGAACTATGGCTACACCTTC; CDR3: CASSLKSPPRRGPGNYGYTF
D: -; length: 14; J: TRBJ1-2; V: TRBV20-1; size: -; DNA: TGCAGTGCTAGAGATAATAGGGCTAACTATGGCTACACCTTC; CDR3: CSARDNRANYGYTF
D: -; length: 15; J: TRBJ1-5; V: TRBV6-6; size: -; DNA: TGTGCCAGCAGTGAGGGCGGGGATAGATATCAGCCCCAGCATTTT; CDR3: CASSEGGDRYQPQHF
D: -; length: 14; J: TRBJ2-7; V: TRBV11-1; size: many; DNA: TGTGCCAGCAGCTTACTAAGGGGATCCTACGAGCAGTACTTC; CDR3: CASSLLRGSYEQYF
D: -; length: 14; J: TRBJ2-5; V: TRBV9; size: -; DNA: TGTGCCAGCAGCGTAGCGGATATCAGAGAGACCCAGTACTTC; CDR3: CASSVADIRETQYF
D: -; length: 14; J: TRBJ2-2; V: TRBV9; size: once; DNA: TGTGCCAGCAGCGCCTCGGCCCAGGACCGGGAGCTGTTTTTT; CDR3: CASSASAQDRELFF